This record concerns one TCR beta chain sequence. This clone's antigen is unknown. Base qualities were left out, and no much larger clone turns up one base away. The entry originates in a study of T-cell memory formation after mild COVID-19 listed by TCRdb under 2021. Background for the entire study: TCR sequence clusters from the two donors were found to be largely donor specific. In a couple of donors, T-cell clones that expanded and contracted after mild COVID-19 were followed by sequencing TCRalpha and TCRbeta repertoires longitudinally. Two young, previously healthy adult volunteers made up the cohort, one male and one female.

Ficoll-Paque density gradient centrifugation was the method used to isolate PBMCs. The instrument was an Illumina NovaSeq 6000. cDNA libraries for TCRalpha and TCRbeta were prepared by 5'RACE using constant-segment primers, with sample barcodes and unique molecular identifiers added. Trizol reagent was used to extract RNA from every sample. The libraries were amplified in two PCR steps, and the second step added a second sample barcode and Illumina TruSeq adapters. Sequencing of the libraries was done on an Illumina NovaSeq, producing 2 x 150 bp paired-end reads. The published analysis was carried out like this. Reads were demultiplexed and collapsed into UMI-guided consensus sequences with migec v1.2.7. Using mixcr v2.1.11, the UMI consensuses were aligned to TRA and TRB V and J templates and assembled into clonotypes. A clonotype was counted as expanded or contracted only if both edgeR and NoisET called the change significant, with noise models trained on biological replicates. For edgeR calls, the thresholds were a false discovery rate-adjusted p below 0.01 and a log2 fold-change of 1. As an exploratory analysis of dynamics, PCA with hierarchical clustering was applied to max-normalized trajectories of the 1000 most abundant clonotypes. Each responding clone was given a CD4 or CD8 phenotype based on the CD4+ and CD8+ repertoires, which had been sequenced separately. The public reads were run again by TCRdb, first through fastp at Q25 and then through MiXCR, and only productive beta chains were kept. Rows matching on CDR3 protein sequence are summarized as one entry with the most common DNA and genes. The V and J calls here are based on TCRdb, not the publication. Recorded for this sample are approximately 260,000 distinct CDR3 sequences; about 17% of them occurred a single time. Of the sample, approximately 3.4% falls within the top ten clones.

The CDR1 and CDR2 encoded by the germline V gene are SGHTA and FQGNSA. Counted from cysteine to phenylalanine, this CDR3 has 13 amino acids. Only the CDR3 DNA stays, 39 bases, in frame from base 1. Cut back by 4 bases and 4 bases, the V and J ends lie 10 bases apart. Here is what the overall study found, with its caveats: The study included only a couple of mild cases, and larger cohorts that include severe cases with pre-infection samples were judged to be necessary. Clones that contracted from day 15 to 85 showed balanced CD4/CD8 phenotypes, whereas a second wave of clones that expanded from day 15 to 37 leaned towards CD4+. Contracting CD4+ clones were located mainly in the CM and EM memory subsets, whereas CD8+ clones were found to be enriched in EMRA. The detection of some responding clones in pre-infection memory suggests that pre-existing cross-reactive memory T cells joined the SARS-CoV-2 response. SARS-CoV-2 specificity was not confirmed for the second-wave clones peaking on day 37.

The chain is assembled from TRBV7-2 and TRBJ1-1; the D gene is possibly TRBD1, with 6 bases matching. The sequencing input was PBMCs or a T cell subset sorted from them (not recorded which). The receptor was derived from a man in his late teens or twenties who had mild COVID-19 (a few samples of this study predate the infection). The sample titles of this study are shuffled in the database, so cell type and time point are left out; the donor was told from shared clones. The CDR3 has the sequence CASSSQGRTEAFF. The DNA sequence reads TGTGCCAGCAGCTCACAGGGCCGCACTGAAGCTTTCTTT.